These T cell receptor beta chains were read from a single sample in a study of blood T cells in healthy people across ages. MiXCR, run by TCRdb on the 5' RACE reads, gives a single entry per CDR3 protein. The sample lists around 900,000 distinct CDR3 sequences, less than 35% seen once, with 17% in the top ten. The sequenced material came from blood. The source is a woman older than 75 in good health. CDR3s include the opening cysteine and the closing phenylalanine or tryptophan. A D gene is named only where the DNA matches it firmly. Not all rows give a size; the values are once, few, many and, for expanded clones, a class.

j_call v_call clone_size d_call cdr3_aa cdr3_nt
TRBJ2-3 TRBV5-1 many TRBD2 CASSLDPTSGGTDTQYF TGCGCCAGCAGCTTGGACCCGACTAGCGGGGGCACAGATACGCAGTATTTT
TRBJ2-6 TRBV7-2 many - CASSLETAGANVLTF TGTGCCAGCAGCTTAGAAACAGCTGGGGCCAACGTCCTGACTTTC
TRBJ2-5 TRBV7-2 many - CASSLGPTGGGTQYF TGTGCCAGCAGCTTAGGCCCGACAGGTGGGGGGACCCAGTACTTC
TRBJ2-3 TRBV28 - TRBD2 CASSLVLAGGSTDTQYF TGTGCCAGCAGTTTGGTCCTAGCGGGAGGGTCCACAGATACGCAGTATTTT
TRBJ1-2 TRBV4-1 - - CASSQLDGRDGYTF TGCGCCAGCAGCCAATTAGACGGGCGGGATGGCTACACCTTC
TRBJ1-1 TRBV7-2 many TRBD1 CASSLQSGTGGTEAFF TGTGCCAGCAGCTTACAGTCCGGGACAGGGGGAACTGAAGCTTTCTTT
TRBJ1-5 TRBV7-2 many - CASSSQGGGVGQPQHF TGTGCCAGCAGCTCCCAGGGAGGTGGGGTAGGTCAGCCCCAGCATTTT
TRBJ1-4 TRBV5-1 - - CASSWSSTNEKLFF TGCGCCAGCAGCTGGAGCTCAACTAATGAAAAACTGTTTTTT
TRBJ2-1 TRBV7-2 - - CASSFPPSEQFF TGTGCCAGCAGCTTTCCCCCTTCTGAGCAGTTCTTC
TRBJ2-3 TRBV7-9 many TRBD1 CASSTWELTGSTDTQYF TGTGCCAGCAGTACATGGGAACTGACAGGGTCGACAGATACGCAGTATTTT
TRBJ2-7 TRBV7-2 many - CASSVGQFYEQYF TGTGCCAGCAGCGTTGGACAGTTCTACGAGCAGTACTTC
TRBJ2-7 TRBV2 - - CASREQGLGPHEQYF TGTGCCAGCAGGGAACAGGGCCTCGGGCCCCACGAGCAGTACTTC
TRBJ1-6 TRBV7-9 - - CASSLVGAINSPLHF TGTGCCAGCAGTCTAGTAGGGGCGATTAATTCACCCCTCCACTTT
TRBJ1-4 TRBV6-5 few - CASKNQGLATNEKLFF TGTGCCAGCAAAAATCAGGGGTTGGCAACTAATGAAAAACTGTTTTTT
TRBJ2-7 TRBV7-2 many - CASSSWTASSYEQYF TGTGCCAGCAGCTCCTGGACAGCAAGCTCCTACGAGCAGTACTTC
TRBJ1-2 TRBV27 few - CASSPSGWGGRGYTF TGTGCCAGCAGTCCAAGTGGGTGGGGGGGTCGCGGCTACACCTTC
TRBJ1-4 TRBV5-4 - - CASSRPDATNEKLFF TGTGCCAGCAGCCGACCGGATGCAACTAATGAAAAACTGTTTTTT
TRBJ2-3 TRBV5-1 few TRBD2 CACSLNGLDTDTQYF TGCGCCTGCAGCTTGAATGGACTAGACACAGATACGCAGTATTTT
TRBJ1-1 TRBV7-9 many TRBD1 CASSGIQQGGTEAFF TGTGCCAGCAGCGGCATCCAACAGGGGGGAACTGAAGCTTTCTTT
TRBJ1-5 TRBV7-2 many - CASSLGTVNQPQHF TGTGCCAGCAGCTTAGGGACGGTGAATCAGCCCCAGCATTTT
TRBJ1-1 TRBV5-1 - TRBD1 CASSDQGQGSTEAFF TGCGCCAGCAGCGACCAGGGACAGGGGAGCACTGAAGCTTTCTTT
TRBJ2-3 TRBV5-1 many - CASSVQSWDTQYF TGCGCCAGCAGCGTACAGTCCTGGGATACGCAGTATTTT
TRBJ2-5 TRBV20-1 many TRBD2 CSVTSGGLSQETQYF TGCAGTGTGACTAGCGGGGGACTTTCTCAAGAGACCCAGTACTTC
TRBJ2-7 TRBV18 - TRBD1 CASSPPGTGSGEQYF TGTGCCAGCTCACCACCCGGGACAGGCTCGGGGGAGCAGTACTTC
TRBJ1-1 TRBV20-1 few - CSAKEKNTEAFF TGCAGTGCTAAGGAAAAAAACACTGAAGCTTTCTTT
TRBJ1-2 TRBV6-2/TRBV6-3 many - CASSYSGSPKGYTF TGTGCCAGCAGTTACTCCGGCAGTCCGAAAGGCTACACCTTC
TRBJ1-6 TRBV5-1 few TRBD1 CASSLDRGGNSPLHF TGCGCCAGCAGCCTGGACAGGGGTGGGAATTCACCCCTCCACTTT
TRBJ1-6 TRBV20-1 many - CSASKLRESSYNSPLHF TGCAGTGCTAGCAAACTACGGGAAAGCTCCTATAATTCACCCCTCCACTTT
TRBJ2-7 TRBV4-3 few - CASSQGYSYEQYF TGCGCCAGCAGCCAAGGTTACTCCTACGAGCAGTACTTC
TRBJ2-5 TRBV5-1 many TRBD2 CASSFGGARSETQYF TGCGCCAGCAGCTTCGGGGGGGCCCGTTCAGAGACCCAGTACTTC
TRBJ2-7 TRBV29-1 many - CSVGADSYEQYF TGCAGCGTTGGAGCAGACTCCTACGAGCAGTACTTC
TRBJ1-2 TRBV20-1 many TRBD1 CSARGRQGRTDYGYTF TGCAGTGCTAGAGGAAGACAGGGGCGGACAGACTATGGCTACACCTTC
TRBJ2-7 TRBV4-1 - - CASSQDFRAAVGIHEQYF TGCGCCAGCAGCCAAGACTTCCGTGCGGCCGTAGGGATCCACGAGCAGTACTTC
TRBJ2-3 TRBV5-1 - TRBD2 CASSLVTSGRALDTQYF TGCGCCAGCAGCTTGGTGACTAGCGGGAGGGCCTTAGATACGCAGTATTTT
TRBJ2-1 TRBV12-3/TRBV12-4 many TRBD1 CASRPGQYNEQFF TGTGCCAGCAGACCGGGACAGTACAATGAGCAGTTCTTC
TRBJ2-1 TRBV24-1 many - CATSYINEQFF TGTGCCACCAGTTATATAAATGAGCAGTTCTTC
TRBJ1-5 TRBV12-3/TRBV12-4 - - CASSFNGVGSNQPQHF TGTGCCAGCAGTTTTAACGGCGTAGGGAGCAATCAGCCCCAGCATTTT
TRBJ2-3 TRBV7-2 many - CASSSVIAQYF TGTGCCAGCAGCTCCGTTATAGCGCAGTATTTT
TRBJ1-5 TRBV7-2 many - CASRRQPNQPQHF TGTGCCAGCAGAAGACAGCCAAATCAGCCCCAGCATTTT
TRBJ1-2 TRBV7-2 many - CASSHLEQGRGGYTF TGTGCCAGCAGCCACCTGGAGCAGGGGAGAGGCGGCTACACCTTC
TRBJ2-1 TRBV20-1 - TRBD2 CSAREGTRTPDEQFF TGCAGTGCTAGAGAGGGGACTAGGACCCCAGATGAGCAGTTCTTC
TRBJ2-5 TRBV20-1 many TRBD2 CSARSGGGQETQYF TGCAGTGCTCGATCCGGGGGAGGGCAAGAGACCCAGTACTTC
TRBJ1-5 TRBV6-2/TRBV6-3 few - CASSYFGRGQPQHF TGTGCCAGCAGTTACTTTGGGCGGGGGCAGCCCCAGCATTTT
TRBJ2-3 TRBV7-2 many TRBD2 CASSIRTSGGARDTQYF TGTGCCAGCAGCATCCGGACTAGCGGGGGGGCAAGAGATACGCAGTATTTT
TRBJ2-5 TRBV7-2 many TRBD2 CASSLGIGGMQETQYF TGTGCCAGCAGCTTAGGAATCGGGGGGATGCAAGAGACCCAGTACTTC
TRBJ1-1 TRBV12-3/TRBV12-4 - - CASISRGRNTEAFF TGTGCCAGCATTTCCCGTGGCAGGAACACTGAAGCTTTCTTT
TRBJ1-2 TRBV6-2/TRBV6-3 few TRBD1 CASIGEEHGTAWPLNYGYTF TGTGCCAGCATTGGGGAAGAGCACGGGACAGCATGGCCCCTTAACTATGGCTACACCTTC
TRBJ1-5 TRBV7-8 - TRBD1 CASRPEPGGQPQHF TGTGCCAGCAGGCCGGAGCCAGGGGGCCAGCCCCAGCATTTT
TRBJ2-2 TRBV24-1 - - CATSDAKGWGSGELFF TGTGCCACCAGTGATGCAAAGGGTTGGGGTTCCGGAGAGCTGTTTTTT
TRBJ1-4 TRBV20-1 - - CSGRQRGSEKRFF TGCAGTGGCCGACAGAGAGGGAGCGAAAAACGGTTTTTT
TRBJ2-1 TRBV20-1 many TRBD2 CSARALGAGGYNEQFF TGCAGTGCTAGGGCCCTGGGAGCGGGGGGATACAATGAGCAGTTCTTC
TRBJ1-5 TRBV20-1 - - CSARVRGDQPQHF TGCAGTGCTAGAGTTAGGGGGGATCAGCCCCAGCATTTT
TRBJ1-2 TRBV2 - - CASTETGIACGYTF TGTGCCAGCACCGAAACGGGGATTGCCTGTGGCTACACCTTC